One T cell receptor beta chain is described in this entry. Its antigen remains unknown. PCR was performed using 60 Vbeta and 13 Jbeta primers. Libraries were prepared by immunoSEQ multiplex PCR; TCRdb keeps only in-frame clonotypes and omits some of them. The table lists about 120,000 clones. This sample is drawn from a study of cytomegalovirus exposure and HLA in healthy donors. Broader study findings: A likely sequencing artifact accounted for one observed cluster of highly shared sequence variants. Many donors carried some public TCRs, although rarity characterized most TCR sequences.

Sequencing input: PBMCs. This TCR derives from a man aged 25-45 years in good health and CMV-seronegative.

The CDR3 sequence is CASSLGPSGGAIYNEQFF. CDR3 DNA sequence: TGTGCCAGCAGCTTAGGCCCTAGCGGGGGGGCGATCTACAATGAGCAGTTCTTC. The chain couples TRBV7-6 to TRBJ2-1, with TRBD2 identical over 12 bases. Germline V gene data show CDR1 as SGHVS and CDR2 as FNYEAQ. The CDR3 length is 18 residues. V dropped 1 base and J dropped 3; count of bases not matched to a gene: 7.